The 21 T cell receptor beta chains in this list originate from one sample, sequenced in a study of T cell responses to AZD1222 COVID-19 vaccine. TCRdb's copy holds only in-frame clones and misses some; the assay was immunoSEQ multiplex PCR. The repertoire holds some 100,000 clones, roughly 88% seen once, with about a fifth in the top ten. Sequences were derived from peripheral blood, sampled on day 0 of AZD1222 vaccination. The receptors come from an adult in good health.

This chain's CDR3 is CASSSIGQGADGYTF. The DNA of the CDR3 is TGTGCCAGCAGCTCCATAGGACAGGGGGCGGATGGCTACACCTTC. J is TRBJ1-2 and V is TRBV28, with TRBD1 matching over 11 bases. Germline trimming cut 6 bases from V and 6 bases from J; bases unmatched to any gene: 9. The germline V gene has CDR1 MDHEN and CDR2 SYDVKM. The CDR3 totals 15 residues.

CDR3 DNA sequence: TGTGCCATCAGTGACCAGCGGGGGGCATCCTACGAGCAGTACTTC. It specifies CAISDQRGASYEQYF. The chain is built from TRBV10-3 and TRBJ2-7, with 9 bases matching TRBD2. Germline V gives CDR1 ENHRY, CDR2 SYGVKD. J gave up 1 base and V 3 bases, and 4 bases lay outside the gene matches. The CDR3 sequence is 15 residues long.

About this clone itself: Additional DNA sequences in this sample encode the identical CDR3. The V gene is TRBV5-5, the J gene TRBJ1-1; 9 bases align to TRBD1. The CDR3 consists of 14 residues. Germline values: CDR1 SGHKS, CDR2 YYEKEE (reference sequence). Losses at the gene ends were 5 bases for V and 1 base for J; bases not matched to a gene: 3. The CDR3 coding sequence is TGTGCCAGCAGTTGGGGACAGGGGAACACTGAAGCTTTCTTT. Translation: CASSWGQGNTEAFF.

The chain is built from TRBV6-4 and TRBJ1-1, with D hard to call. Germline V lookup: CDR1 MRHNA, CDR2 SNTAGT. V lost 7 bases and J 3 bases, leaving 9 bases between the germline ends. The CDR3 totals 12 residues. CDR3 loop: CASIYRDTEAFF. The CDR3 bases are TGTGCCAGCATATATAGGGACACTGAAGCTTTCTTT.

The chain recombines TRBV19 with TRBJ1-1; D gene ambiguous. The CDR3 extends over 11 amino acids. Trimming left V 4 bases short and J 11 bases short, with 11 bases between. CDR1 and CDR2 (germline): LNHDA, SQIVND (reference sequence). CDR3 in amino acids: CASSTPSRAFF. Here the CDR3 DNA reads TGTGCCAGTAGTACCCCGTCGCGGGCTTTCTTT.

The rearrangement links TRBV6-6 to TRBJ1-1; D gene ambiguous. This CDR3 has 14 residues. The V gene lost 5 bases and the J gene lost 2 bases, with 12 bases spanning the gap. CDR1 and CDR2 (germline): MNHNY, SVGAGI (reference sequence). CDR3 nucleotides: TGTGCCAGCAGTAATGGAGGGCTTAACACTGAAGCTTTCTTT. This sequence encodes CASSNGGLNTEAFF.

The chain joins TRBV3-1 (or the pseudogene TRBV3-2) to TRBJ2-2; 7 bases are a match to TRBD2. CDR3 length equals 17 residues. Germline-derived CDR1 and CDR2 are LGHDT and YNNKEL (reference sequence). Unmatched junction bases numbered 12, after V lost 4 bases and J lost 4 bases. DNA of the CDR3: TGTGCCAGCAGCCGAGATTCCGGACTAGTAGGCACCGGGGAGCTGTTTTTT. This codes for CASSRDSGLVGTGELFF.

V and J are TRBV21-1 and TRBJ2-1; TRBD2, the D gene given by the table, was not confirmed from the DNA. TRBV21-1 represents a pseudogene. This CDR3 comprises 16 residues. Here the CDR3 DNA reads TGTGCCAGCAGCCAACTACTAGCGGGGGGGCTGAATGAGCAGTTCTTC. Protein: CASSQLLAGGLNEQFF.

The V and J genes are TRBV9 and TRBJ1-1; D call uncertain. Germline V gives CDR1 SGDLS, CDR2 YYNGEE. CDR3 length equals 13 residues. Trimming shortened V by 0 bases and J by 6 bases, and 9 bases separated the two germline ends. As DNA, the CDR3 is TGTGCCAGCAGCGTAGCTCCAGACTCTGAAGCTTTCTTT. Its protein is CASSVAPDSEAFF. Filled out from reference TRBV9 and TRBJ1-1, the complete variable domain reads DSGVTQTPKHLITATGQRVTLRCSPRSGDLSVYWYQQSLDQGLQFLIQYYNGEERAKGNILERFSAQQFPDLHSELNLSSLELGDSALYFCASSVAPDSEAFFGQGTRLTVV.

The chain links TRBV9 to TRBJ1-6, with a tentative D call TRBD1 (5 bases). Trimming took off 4 bases at V and 7 bases at J, with 15 bases between the two ends. This CDR3 is built from 15 residues. Per the germline V gene, CDR1 is SGDLS and CDR2 is YYNGEE. The CDR3 DNA is TGTGCCAGCAGCACCCGTGGGAGGGGAAATTCACCCCTCCACTTT. It encodes CASSTRGRGNSPLHF.

The J gene is TRBJ2-2, the V gene TRBV18; no clear D gene. Germline V gene lookup returns CDR1 KGHSH and CDR2 LQKENI. The CDR3 contains 14 residues. Trimming cost V 0 bases and J 3 bases, with 5 bases left between them. The CDR3 sequence: CASSPPRYTGELFF. The CDR3, as DNA: TGTGCCAGCTCACCACCCCGCTACACCGGGGAGCTGTTTTTT.

The chain uses TRBV10-3 and TRBJ1-1; 9 bases align to TRBD1. The CDR3 contains 15 residues. Germline V gene lookup returns CDR1 ENHRY and CDR2 SYGVKD. V was clipped by 10 bases and J by 9 bases; unmatched bases: 18. The CDR3 coding sequence is TGTGCCACCCAAACTTCGACAGGGGGTTACGTTCAAGCTTTCTTT. Its translation is CATQTSTGGYVQAFF.

V usage is TRBV7-9 and J usage is TRBJ2-7; possible D gene TRBD1, 6 bases. The germline V gene encodes CDR1 SEHNR and CDR2 FQNEAQ (reference sequence). The CDR3 is 11 residues long. Trimming removed 3 bases at V and 9 bases at J, with 9 bases between. The CDR3 loop is CASSFRGGQYF. For the CDR3, the DNA is TGTGCCAGCAGCTTCAGGGGCGGGCAGTACTTC.

The chain employs TRBV14 and TRBJ1-5; a weak D match, TRBD1 (5 bases). The ends were cut back, 4 bases at V and 9 bases at J, with 13 bases in the middle. Germline V gene lookup returns CDR1 SGHDN and CDR2 FVKESK. There are 13 residues in the CDR3. The CDR3 region has the DNA TGTGCCAGCAGCCGTGGGGGGTCGGGGCCCCAGCATTTT. Translation gives CASSRGGSGPQHF.

This clone has just a few counts. This sequence joins TRBV3-1 (or the pseudogene TRBV3-2) and TRBJ2-7, with no clear D. Germline CDR1 LGHDT, CDR2 YNNKEL (reference sequence). Trimming left V 0 bases short and J 4 bases short, with 4 bases between. The CDR3 sequence is 12 residues long. Here the CDR3 DNA reads TGTGCCAGCAGCCAAGACTCTTACGAGCAGTACTTC. Protein product: CASSQDSYEQYF.

The chain is built from TRBV18 and TRBJ2-7, with D perhaps matching TRBD1 or TRBD2 (5 bases each). V lost 1 base and J lost 0, with 19 bases in between. Germline assignment: CDR1 KGHSH and CDR2 LQKENI. The length of the CDR3 is 18 residues. The CDR3 sequence: CASSPRRAVDTTSYEQYF. The CDR3 nucleotides read TGTGCCAGCTCACCACGGAGAGCGGTGGACACTACCTCCTACGAGCAGTACTTC.

J is TRBJ1-4 and V is TRBV18; perhaps TRBD1 as D (6 bases). The CDR3 covers 15 residues. Trimming cost V 6 bases and J 8 bases, with 19 bases left between them. Per the germline V gene, CDR1 is KGHSH and CDR2 is LQKENI. The CDR3 DNA sequence: TGTGCCAGCTCGCTTTCAACCGGGACATACGAAAAACTGTTTTTT. Residues: CASSLSTGTYEKLFF.

The V call is TRBV5-1, the J call TRBJ1-4, with TRBD1 as a possible D gene (5 bases). Germline lookup yields CDR1 SGHRS and CDR2 YFSETQ. The V and J ends lost 5 bases and 7 bases respectively, with 12 bases between them. CDR3 length: 13 amino acids. CDR3 amino acids: CASSYDSFEKLFF. CDR3 DNA: TGCGCCAGCAGTTATGACAGTTTTGAAAAACTGTTTTTT.

V gene TRBV7-9 combines with J gene TRBJ2-7, with 9 positions matching TRBD2. This CDR3 has 16 residues. The V and J ends lost 4 bases and 5 bases, in that order; junction bases with no gene match: 12. Germline V gene sequence: CDR1 SEHNR, CDR2 FQNEAQ (reference sequence). The CDR3 region has the DNA TGTGCCAGCAGCTCCCCTTCGGCGGGAGGGCATGACGAGCAGTACTTC. It specifies CASSSPSAGGHDEQYF. Supplemented by reference TRBV7-9 and TRBJ2-7, the full variable domain reads DTGVSQNPRHKITKRGQNVTFRCDPISEHNRLYWYRQTLGQGPEFLTYFQNEAQLEKSRLLSDRFSAERPKGSFSTLEIQRTEQGDSAMYLCASSSPSAGGHDEQYFGPGTRLTVT.

This sequence joins TRBV19 and TRBJ2-4; D remains ambiguous. The CDR3 is 15 amino acids. The V end lost 1 base, the J end lost 0 bases, and 7 bases lay between the germline ends. Per the germline V gene, CDR1 is LNHDA and CDR2 is SQIVND (reference sequence). The CDR3, as DNA: TGTGCCAGTAGTATAGGGCAGCTAGCCAAAAACATTCAGTACTTC. This gives the protein CASSIGQLAKNIQYF.

The sample holds a few counts of this clone. V gene TRBV5-5 combines with J gene TRBJ1-5; no reliable D call. CDR3 size: 14 residues. Trimming stripped 5 bases from V and 2 bases from J, with 11 bases between. Germline assignment: CDR1 SGHKS and CDR2 YYEKEE (reference sequence). The CDR3, as DNA: TGTGCCAGCAGTCTAAGGGTAGGCAATCAGCCCCAGCATTTT. Amino acid sequence: CASSLRVGNQPQHF. Using reference TRBV5-5 and TRBJ1-5 for the parts outside the CDR3, the full variable domain is DAGVTQSPTHLIKTRGQQVTLRCSPISGHKSVSWYQQVLGQGPQFIFQYYEKEERGRGNFPDRFSARQFPNYSSELNVNALLLGDSALYLCASSLRVGNQPQHFGDGTRLSIL.